Included here is one TCR beta chain sequence, with context. This entry comes from a study of T cell responses to AZD1222 COVID-19 vaccine. The CDR3 is made up of 13 amino acids. The germline V and J ends were trimmed by 2 bases and 4 bases, with 6 bases remaining between them. The assay was immunoSEQ multiplex PCR, and TCRdb's table has in-frame clones only and misses some. The sample shows 150,000 or so clones, around 90% of them seen only once. The sample in question was peripheral blood, obtained 28 days after the second AZD1222 dose. The chain is built from TRBV12-3 or TRBV12-4 and TRBJ1-5, with D unresolved. This sequence originates from an adult who received the AZD1222 COVID-19 vaccine. The CDR3 protein is CASSLFGNQPQHF. The CDR3 bases are TGTGCCAGCAGTTTATTTGGGAATCAGCCCCAGCATTTT.